One and the same sample provided the 25 T cell receptor beta chains below, sequenced in a study of blood T cell repertoires in COVID-19. Using immunoSEQ multiplex PCR, the repertoire was profiled, and TCRdb retains in-frame clones only, with some absent. This sample has a few hundred thousand clones, with 80% to 85% found just once. Specimen: peripheral blood. All receptors come from a person aged 70 to 85 with COVID-19, enrolled during active disease.

This chain links TRBV3-1 (or the pseudogene TRBV3-2) with TRBJ2-5, with 9 bases aligning to TRBD2. Germline loops: CDR1 LGHDT, CDR2 YNNKEL (reference sequence). V was clipped by 0 bases and J by 5 bases; unmatched bases: 13. The CDR3 sequence is 18 residues long. The CDR3 region has the DNA TGTGCCAGCAGCCAAGATGAGTATCGGACTAGCGTTCGGGAGACCCAGTACTTC. It encodes CASSQDEYRTSVRETQYF.

The rearrangement joins TRBV4-3 to TRBJ2-7; unclear D gene. Germline V gene sequence: CDR1 LGHNA, CDR2 YSLEER. CDR3 size: 12 residues. Trimming removed 4 bases from V and 5 bases from J, with 9 bases in between. The CDR3 here is CASSRTQDEQYF. As DNA, the CDR3 is TGCGCCAGCAGCCGTACCCAGGACGAGCAGTACTTC.

The chain has TRBV27 and TRBJ1-4, with TRBD1 as a possible D gene (6 bases). Trimming left V 3 bases short and J 5 bases short, with 10 bases between. The CDR3 extends over 14 amino acids. CDR1 is MNHEY, CDR2 SMNVEV, per germline (reference sequence). The CDR3 bases are TGTGCCAGCAGTTTCTCAGGGGACAATGAAAAACTGTTTTTT. This gives the protein CASSFSGDNEKLFF.

This chain links TRBV5-5 with TRBJ1-1; D is perhaps TRBD1 (5 bases). This CDR3 is 13 amino acids long. Germline-derived CDR1 and CDR2 are SGHKS and YYEKEE (reference sequence). V lost 4 bases to trimming and J lost 10 bases, with 17 bases between them. CDR3 in DNA: TGTGCCAGCAGCCGGGGGGTCCTCGAGGTAGCTTTCTTT. Its translation: CASSRGVLEVAFF.

The chain is built from TRBV3-1 (or the pseudogene TRBV3-2) and TRBJ1-1, with D possibly TRBD1 on 6 matching bases. Per germline, CDR1 LGHDT and CDR2 YNNKEL (reference sequence). V gave up 3 bases and J gave up 2 bases, with 10 bases separating them. The CDR3 consists of 14 residues. CDR3 residues: CASSHRGGNTEAFF. In DNA, the CDR3 is TGTGCCAGCAGCCATCGCGGGGGCAACACTGAAGCTTTCTTT.

V usage is TRBV5-4 and J usage is TRBJ1-6; D uncertain. This CDR3 spans 15 amino acids. CDR1 and CDR2 (germline): SGHNT, YYREEE (reference sequence). The V and J ends lost 5 bases and 7 bases respectively, with 16 bases between them. The CDR3 DNA follows: TGTGCCAGCAGTCCCCGGACCGGGAGAAATTCACCCCTCCACTTT. Translation gives CASSPRTGRNSPLHF.

V and J are TRBV10-3 and TRBJ1-6, with D possibly being TRBD1 (5 bases). Germline V gene lookup returns CDR1 ENHRY and CDR2 SYGVKD. Trimming stripped 0 bases from V and 7 bases from J, with 19 bases between. The CDR3 is 18 residues long. The CDR3 nucleotides read TGTGCCATCAGTGAGTCGAGGGGCAGGGCGGGACGGAATTCACCCCTCCACTTT. Translating gives CAISESRGRAGRNSPLHF.

This chain uses TRBV7-2 with TRBJ2-4, with TRBD2 identical over 13 bases. The V and J ends lost 9 bases and 8 bases, in that order; junction bases with no gene match: 10. The CDR3 spans 15 residues. Germline CDR1 and CDR2: SGHTA and FQGNSA. CDR3 DNA: TGTGCCAGTCGGAGACTAGCGGGGGGCACGGACATTCAGTACTTC. Protein sequence: CASRRLAGGTDIQYF.

This clone was detected ten times or more. The DNA of the CDR3 is TGTGCCAGCAGCCTTAGCGGGGGTTACACCGGGGAGCTGTTTTTT. This codes for CASSLSGGYTGELFF. J is TRBJ2-2 and V is TRBV9; 9 bases agree with TRBD2. Looked up from germline, CDR1 is SGDLS and CDR2 is YYNGEE. The CDR3 is 15 residues long. The V segment lost 4 bases and the J segment 3 bases; nucleotides outside the gene matches: 4.

The chain combines TRBV5-8 with TRBJ1-6, with 8 bases fitting TRBD1. CDR1 and CDR2 (germline): SGHTS, YDEGEE. J lost 9 bases, V lost 2 bases, and 4 bases had no gene match. The CDR3 extends over 14 amino acids. The CDR3 here is CASSLQGEGSPLHF. The CDR3 DNA reads TGTGCCAGCAGCTTACAGGGGGAAGGTTCACCCCTCCACTTT.

Regarding this clone: A read error is likely here: a far larger clone is one base away. The sample has other DNA sequences that encode this CDR3 too. This chain uses TRBV7-2 with TRBJ2-5; 8 bases map to TRBD1. The J segment lost 4 bases and the V segment lost 3 bases, leaving 1 base of the junction unmatched. CDR1 and CDR2 from the germline V gene are SGHTA and FQGNSA. CDR3 length: 13 amino acids. CDR3 in amino acids: CASSFTGGETQYF. The CDR3 region has the DNA TGTGCCAGCAGCTTTACAGGGGGAGAGACCCAGTACTTC.

The chain joins TRBV29-1 to TRBJ2-3, with 10 positions matching TRBD2. Trimming at V came to 7 bases and at J to 2 bases, leaving 18 bases not matched to a gene. The CDR3 consists of 18 residues. Germline V gene sequence: CDR1 SQVTM, CDR2 ANQGSEA. This CDR3 reads CSANWVASGSLNTDTQYF. The CDR3 region has the DNA TGCAGCGCCAACTGGGTGGCTAGCGGGAGCCTTAACACAGATACGCAGTATTTT.

The chain has TRBV9 and TRBJ2-7; no definite D call. Germline V lookup: CDR1 SGDLS, CDR2 YYNGEE. The CDR3 totals 14 residues. V lost 3 bases, J lost 0 bases, and 10 bases lay in between. The CDR3 region has the DNA TGTGCCAGCAGCGCCCACGCCAGCTCCTACGAGCAGTACTTC. This codes for CASSAHASSYEQYF. Supplemented by reference TRBV9 and TRBJ2-7, the full variable domain reads DSGVTQTPKHLITATGQRVTLRCSPRSGDLSVYWYQQSLDQGLQFLIQYYNGEERAKGNILERFSAQQFPDLHSELNLSSLELGDSALYFCASSAHASSYEQYFGPGTRLTVT.

Only one count was recorded for this clone. J is TRBJ1-3 and V is TRBV21-1. TRBV21-1 is a known pseudogene. The CDR3 has 14 residues. This CDR3 is CASSIARQGNTIYF. In nucleotides, the CDR3 is TGTGCCAGCTCTATCGCGAGGCAGGGAAACACCATATATTTT.

This chain joins TRBV10-3 and TRBJ1-1, with D maybe TRBD1 (6 bases). V was trimmed by 6 bases and J by 9 bases, leaving 17 bases between them. This CDR3 contains 13 residues. Germline values: CDR1 ENHRY, CDR2 SYGVKD. This CDR3 is CAISPERGGQAFF. The CDR3 nucleotides are TGTGCCATCAGCCCGGAGAGGGGGGGACAAGCTTTCTTT.

The V and J genes are TRBV9 and TRBJ1-6; 7 nucleotides align to TRBD1. The V gene end was trimmed by 5 bases and the J gene end by 10 bases; junction bases not matched to a gene: 9. Germline-derived CDR1 and CDR2 are SGDLS and YYNGEE. This CDR3 has 14 amino acids. CDR3 protein: CASSETGPNSPLHF. The CDR3 DNA reads TGTGCCAGCAGTGAGACAGGGCCCAACTCACCCCTCCACTTT.

The V call is TRBV6-5, the J call TRBJ1-1; D might be TRBD1 (6 bases). The germline V gene has CDR1 MNHEY and CDR2 SVGAGI. The CDR3 extends over 15 amino acids. With 1 base removed from V and 4 bases from J, the gap between germline ends came to 13 bases. Here the CDR3 reads CASSYFGGAFTEAFF. CDR3 nucleotides: TGTGCCAGCAGTTACTTTGGGGGGGCCTTCACTGAAGCTTTCTTT.

The chain carries TRBV3-1 (or the pseudogene TRBV3-2) and TRBJ2-3; the match to TRBD2 covers 10 bases. J was trimmed by 1 base and V by 4 bases; bases with no gene match: 5. CDR1 and CDR2 from the germline V gene are LGHDT and YNNKEL (reference sequence). This CDR3 has 16 amino acids. The CDR3 DNA is TGTGCCAGCAGCCCTCTAGCGGGGGCCGGCACAGATACGCAGTATTTT. Translation gives CASSPLAGAGTDTQYF.

The J gene is TRBJ2-5, the V gene TRBV15, with D possibly matching TRBD2 (5 bases). Trimming cost V 5 bases and J 4 bases, with 17 bases left between them. The germline V gene encodes CDR1 LNHNV and CDR2 YYDKDF (reference sequence). The CDR3 has 15 residues. DNA for the CDR3: TGTGCCACCAGCTTGGATCGAGGGTTCTCAGAGACCCAGTACTTC. Translated: CATSLDRGFSETQYF.

The rearrangement uses TRBV7-9 and TRBJ2-5; maybe TRBD2 (6 bases). Per the germline V gene, CDR1 is SEHNR and CDR2 is FQNEAQ (reference sequence). CDR3 length: 15 amino acids. V lost 5 bases and J 3 bases, leaving 16 bases between the germline ends. The CDR3, as DNA: TGTGCCAGCAGCGCTAGACGGGGGACCGAAGAGACCCAGTACTTC. Translation: CASSARRGTEETQYF.

The chain combines TRBV7-2 with TRBJ2-5, with a possible D match to TRBD2 (6 bases). Per germline, CDR1 SGHTA and CDR2 FQGNSA. The CDR3 length is 14 residues. V dropped 1 base and J dropped 4 bases, with 10 bases sitting between them. The CDR3 protein is CASSLGGAGETQYF. The CDR3 nucleotides are TGTGCCAGCAGCTTAGGCGGGGCCGGAGAGACCCAGTACTTC.

The chain uses TRBV7-2 and TRBJ1-1; D is possibly TRBD1 (6 bases). Germline loops: CDR1 SGHTA, CDR2 FQGNSA. This CDR3 comprises 13 residues. Trimming pared 5 bases from V and 9 bases from J, leaving 16 bases between. The CDR3 region is CASSGTGQGKAFF. CDR3 nucleotides: TGTGCCAGCAGCGGAACAGGGCAGGGAAAAGCTTTCTTT.

The chain uses TRBV4-1 and TRBJ2-1; 7 bases are shared with TRBD2. There are 16 residues in the CDR3. The V segment lost 6 bases and the J segment 3 bases; nucleotides outside the gene matches: 11. In germline, CDR1 is MGHRA, CDR2 YSYEKL. The CDR3 nucleotides read TGCGCCAGCAGATCAGAAGCGGGGCACGTCTACAATGAGCAGTTCTTC. Protein product: CASRSEAGHVYNEQFF.

This chain uses TRBV7-6 with TRBJ1-3; no reliable D call. This CDR3 contains 15 residues. Deletions cut 5 bases from V and 4 bases from J, with 15 bases between. Germline values: CDR1 SGHVS, CDR2 FNYEAQ. CDR3 loop: CASSLGGVRGNTIYF. The CDR3 DNA reads as TGTGCCAGCAGCCTAGGCGGGGTGAGAGGAAACACCATATATTTT.

V and J are TRBV19 and TRBJ1-4; D is possibly TRBD1 (5 bases). V lost 7 bases, J lost 5 bases, and 14 bases lay in between. In germline, CDR1 is LNHDA, CDR2 SQIVND (reference sequence). The CDR3 extends over 14 amino acids. The CDR3 DNA sequence: TGTGCCAGTAAGGGTTATGCAGGGAATGAAAAACTGTTTTTT. Its protein is CASKGYAGNEKLFF. Filled out from reference TRBV19 and TRBJ1-4, the complete variable domain reads DGGITQSPKYLFRKEGQNVTLSCEQNLNHDAMYWYRQDPGQGLRLIYYSQIVNDFQKGDIAEGYSVSREKKESFPLTVTSAQKNPTAFYLCASKGYAGNEKLFFGSGTQLSVL.